This T cell receptor (beta chain) was observed in a study of blood T cell repertoires in COVID-19. Study-wide background: Specimens from acute and convalescent COVID-19 originated in the United States, Italy and Spain. In each case, the material was cDNA or gDNA derived from T cells, B-cell-depleted T cells, or PBMCs.

Per the original data handling: Estimated nucleated cell counts came from reference gene primer amplification. Sequencing was performed with immunoSEQ multiplex PCR; in TCRdb, only in-frame clones are kept and a portion is missing. The V and J calls and clone size were taken over from that table, and D and trimming were inferred from the DNA. The table has roughly 100,000 clones, roughly 80% seen once; the top ten hold approximately 19%. The CDR3 totals 14 residues. V was cut by 7 bases and J by 6 bases, with 16 bases left in between. Germline CDR1 is MNHEY and CDR2 is SVGAGI. Sample: peripheral blood. The receptor was derived from a woman between 70 and 85 years old with acute or convalescent COVID-19. V usage is TRBV6-5 and J usage is TRBJ2-4; D gene ambiguous. CDR3 DNA sequence: TGTGCCAGCACCAAACCCGGTGCAACAAACATTCAGTACTTC. Residues: CASTKPGATNIQYF.